This T cell receptor (beta chain) was profiled in a study of T cell repertoires in cytomegalovirus infection. V lost 3 bases to trimming and J lost 6 bases, with 12 bases between them. CDR3 length: 14 residues. Germline values: CDR1 SNHLY, CDR2 FYNNEI. TCRdb processed the reads anew with MiXCR; each CDR3 protein has one entry. The data hold around 710,000 distinct CDR3 sequences, with roughly 29% observed a single time. With respect to this clonotype: Antigen: not known.

V gene TRBV2 combines with J gene TRBJ1-5; D uncertain. The sample here was cultured CD8+ T cells from PBMCs, taken from culture after CMV antigen stimulation. This receptor was taken from a human donor in good health (CMV status not recorded). Some clones in this sample may be carry-over from other donors' samples. The CDR3 bases are TGTGCCAGCAGTGACCTTTCCCACACTCAGCCCCAGCATTTT. It encodes CASSDLSHTQPQHF.